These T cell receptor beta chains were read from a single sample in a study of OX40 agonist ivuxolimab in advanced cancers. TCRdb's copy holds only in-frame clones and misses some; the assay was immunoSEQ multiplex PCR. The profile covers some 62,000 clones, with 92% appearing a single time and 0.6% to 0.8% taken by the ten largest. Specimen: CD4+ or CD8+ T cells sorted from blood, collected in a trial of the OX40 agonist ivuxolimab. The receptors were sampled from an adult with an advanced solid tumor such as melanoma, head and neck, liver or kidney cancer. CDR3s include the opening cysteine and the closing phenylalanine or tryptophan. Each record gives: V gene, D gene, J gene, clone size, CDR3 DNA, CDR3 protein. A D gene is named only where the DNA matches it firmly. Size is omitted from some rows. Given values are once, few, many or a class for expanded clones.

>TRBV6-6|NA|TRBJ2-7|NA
TGTGCCAGCAGGGGACATACCTACGAGCAGTACTTC
CASRGHTYEQYF
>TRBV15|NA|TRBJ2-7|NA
TGTGCCACCAGCAGAGATGTGCTCTACGAGCAGTACTTC
CATSRDVLYEQYF
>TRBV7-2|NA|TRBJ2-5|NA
TGTGCCAGCAGCTTAGGGACAGTTCAAGAGACCCAGTACTTC
CASSLGTVQETQYF
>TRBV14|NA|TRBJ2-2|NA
TGTGCCAGCAGCCAAGTCGCCAGCGGGGAGCTGTTTTTT
CASSQVASGELFF
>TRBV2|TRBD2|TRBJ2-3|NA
TGTGCCAGCAGTGCTCGGACTAGCGGGAGCACAGATACGCAGTATTTT
CASSARTSGSTDTQYF
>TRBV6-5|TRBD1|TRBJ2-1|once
TGTGCCAGCAGCCCACAGGGGACCGAATACAATGAGCAGTTCTTC
CASSPQGTEYNEQFF
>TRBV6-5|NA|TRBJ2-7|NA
TGTGCCAGCAGTGCCACCTACGAGCAGTACTTC
CASSATYEQYF
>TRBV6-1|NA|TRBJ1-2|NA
TGTGCCAGTGAGGCAGGTACCTATGGCTACACCTTC
CASEAGTYGYTF
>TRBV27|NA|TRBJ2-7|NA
TGTGCCAGCAGTAACCGGAGGGGGGCCTACGAGCAGTACTTC
CASSNRRGAYEQYF
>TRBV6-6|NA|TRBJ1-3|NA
TGTGCCAGCCTGGCACAGGTTTTGTCTGGAAACACCATATATTTT
CASLAQVLSGNTIYF
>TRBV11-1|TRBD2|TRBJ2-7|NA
TGTGCCAGCAGCCACGGGACTAGCGGGCCGAGCGAGCAGTACTTC
CASSHGTSGPSEQYF
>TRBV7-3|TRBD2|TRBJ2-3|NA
TGTGCCAGCAGCCTACAATGGGCTAGCGGGGGGGGCACAGATACGCAGTATTTT
CASSLQWASGGGTDTQYF
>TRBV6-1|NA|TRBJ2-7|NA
TGTGCCAGCAGTATTGGACTCCAGCCCTACGAGCAGTACTTC
CASSIGLQPYEQYF
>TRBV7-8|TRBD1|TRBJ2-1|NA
TGTGCCAGCAGCTTAGGGACAGGGGCCGGCCTAAATGAGCAGTTCTTC
CASSLGTGAGLNEQFF
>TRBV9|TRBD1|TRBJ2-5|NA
TGTGCCAGCAGCGTAATGACAGGGGAAGGAGAGACCCAGTACTTC
CASSVMTGEGETQYF
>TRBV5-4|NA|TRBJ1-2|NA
TGTGCCAGCGGGGAGGATTTGTTGGATGGCTACACCTTC
CASGEDLLDGYTF
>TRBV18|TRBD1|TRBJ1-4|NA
TGTGCCAGCGAGACAGGGCCTAATGAAAAACTGTTTTTT
CASETGPNEKLFF
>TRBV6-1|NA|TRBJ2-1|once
TGTGCCAGCAAATCGAGCCAGCCTTACAATGAGCAGTTCTTC
CASKSSQPYNEQFF
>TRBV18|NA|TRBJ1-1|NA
TGTGCCAGCTCACCACCCGGGGGTTCTGAAGCTTTCTTT
CASSPPGGSEAFF
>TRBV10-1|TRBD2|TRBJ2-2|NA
TGCGCCAGCACCCCTGGCGGGGGGGCCGGGGAGCTGTTTTTT
CASTPGGGAGELFF
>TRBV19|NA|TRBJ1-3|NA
TGTGCCAGTAGTATGAGGGGGATAGGGCAGTGGAGCTCTGGAAACACCATATATTTT
CASSMRGIGQWSSGNTIYF
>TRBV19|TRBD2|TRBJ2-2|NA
TGTGCCAGTAGTACTCCTCTAGCGGCATACACCGGGGAGCTGTTTTTT
CASSTPLAAYTGELFF
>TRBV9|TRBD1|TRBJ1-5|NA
TGTGCCAGCAGCGGAAGGGACAGCCGCAATCAGCCCCAGCATTTT
CASSGRDSRNQPQHF
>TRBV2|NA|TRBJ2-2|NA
TGTGCCAGCAGTGAATCAGGGCTTGGGACCGGGGAGCTGTTTTTT
CASSESGLGTGELFF
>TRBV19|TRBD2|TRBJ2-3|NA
TGTGCCACCGCATCGGCGGGAGGCGCGGATACGCAGTATTTT
CATASAGGADTQYF
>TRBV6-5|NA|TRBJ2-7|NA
TGTGCCAGCAGTTACTCAGGGGGGCGGGCCTACGAGCAGTACTTC
CASSYSGGRAYEQYF
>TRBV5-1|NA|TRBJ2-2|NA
TGCGCCAGCAGCTTGCCTAGTCCCACCGGGGAGCTGTTTTTT
CASSLPSPTGELFF
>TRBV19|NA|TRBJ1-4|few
TGTGCCAGTAGTCTCTCAGGGGTTGATGAAAAACTGTTTTTT
CASSLSGVDEKLFF
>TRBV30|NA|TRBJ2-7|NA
TGTGCCTGGAGTGTCATGGGGTTAGGGTCCTACGAGCAGTACTTC
CAWSVMGLGSYEQYF
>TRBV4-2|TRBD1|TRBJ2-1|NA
TGTGCCAGCAGCTCTCCCGGGACAGGGGTAGGCGTGCAGTTCTTC
CASSSPGTGVGVQFF
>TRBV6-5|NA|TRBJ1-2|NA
TGTGCCAGCAGTAACCAGGGCGGACCTAACTATGGCTACACCTTC
CASSNQGGPNYGYTF
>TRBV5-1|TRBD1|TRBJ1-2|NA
TGCGCCAGCAGCTTGTCGACAGGGCCGGGTGGGGGCTACACCTTC
CASSLSTGPGGGYTF
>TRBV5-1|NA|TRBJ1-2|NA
TGCGCCAGCAGCCCCTTCGGAGACCTTTCTAACTATGGCTACACCTTC
CASSPFGDLSNYGYTF
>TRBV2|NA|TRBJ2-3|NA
TGTGCCAGCGCACTAGCAGATACGCAGTATTTT
CASALADTQYF
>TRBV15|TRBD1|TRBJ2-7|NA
TGTGCCACCAGTGTGGCTGACAGGGCATCCTACGAGCAGTACTTC
CATSVADRASYEQYF
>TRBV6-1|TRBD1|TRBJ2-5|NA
TGTGCCAGCAGAAGGGACAGGGTAACCCAAGAGACCCAGTACTTC
CASRRDRVTQETQYF
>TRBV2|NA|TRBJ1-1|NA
TGTGCCAGTATAGCACAGGGAACCAACACTGAAGCTTTCTTT
CASIAQGTNTEAFF
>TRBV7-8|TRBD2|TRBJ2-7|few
TGTGCCAGCAGCTTATATCGTGTGCTAGCGGGAGGGTACGAGCAGTACTTC
CASSLYRVLAGGYEQYF
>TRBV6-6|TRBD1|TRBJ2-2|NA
TGTGCCAGCAGTTACGGGACAGCGAACACCGGGGAGCTGTTTTTT
CASSYGTANTGELFF
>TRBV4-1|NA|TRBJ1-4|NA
TGCGCCAGCAGCCCGGGACATTTGGAAAAACTGTTTTTT
CASSPGHLEKLFF